Listed here are 12 T cell receptor beta chains from one sample, sequenced in a study of T cells in Graves' hyperthyroidism and ophthalmopathy. The source material, RNA transcripts, was used to amplify TCR beta CDR3 regions. TCR CDR3 underwent first-round RT-PCR with the HTBI primer set. TCRdb reprocessed the multiplex PCR reads with MiXCR, giving one entry per CDR3 protein. This table holds 450,000 to 650,000 distinct CDR3 sequences, 12% to 15% found once. Sequencing was carried out using blood. The receptors derive from a woman younger than 35 with Graves' ophthalmopathy.

This clonotype was picked up many times. V and J are TRBV7-9 and TRBJ2-1; D possibly matches TRBD1 or TRBD2 (5 bases each). The germline V and J ends were trimmed by 5 bases and 2 bases, with 13 bases remaining between them. CDR1 and CDR2 (germline): SEHNR, FQNEAQ (reference sequence). The CDR3 runs to 15 residues. The CDR3 loop reads CASSPPGRAYNEQFF. The CDR3 nucleotides are TGTGCCAGCAGCCCCCCGGGACGGGCCTACAATGAGCAGTTCTTC.

This clonotype has a count of ten or more. The chain carries TRBV5-6 and TRBJ2-1; D could derive from TRBD1 or TRBD2 (5 bases each). The CDR3 sequence is 16 residues long. V was trimmed by 3 bases and J by 0 bases, leaving 13 bases between them. Germline V CDR1 and CDR2: SGHDT, YYEEEE. The CDR3 DNA is TGTGCCAGCAGCTCAAACGGGGCTCACTCCTACAATGAGCAGTTCTTC. Its protein is CASSSNGAHSYNEQFF.

There are many counts of this clonotype. The V and J genes are TRBV30 and TRBJ1-2; 8 bases align to TRBD1. V gave up 2 bases and J gave up 4 bases; unmatched junction bases: 6. This CDR3 is built from 14 residues. Germline lookup yields CDR1 GTSNPN and CDR2 SVGIG (reference sequence). CDR3 sequence reads: CAWSIKGTGYGYTF. CDR3 bases: TGTGCCTGGAGTATCAAAGGGACAGGCTATGGCTACACCTTC.

This rearrangement joins TRBV5-1 to TRBJ1-2; D not certain. CDR3 length: 12 residues. Germline V gene sequence: CDR1 SGHRS, CDR2 YFSETQ. The ends were cut back, 3 bases at V and 8 bases at J, with 11 bases in the middle. The CDR3 region is CASSSGWRGYTF. CDR3 DNA sequence: TGCGCCAGCAGCTCCGGTTGGAGAGGCTACACCTTC.

The V and J genes are TRBV9 and TRBJ2-7, with D possibly matching TRBD2 (6 bases). The V end lost 0 bases, the J end lost 7 bases, and 14 bases lay between the germline ends. Germline V CDR1 and CDR2: SGDLS, YYNGEE. This CDR3 has 14 amino acids. The CDR3 reads CASSVAPSGGEQYF. In nucleotides, the CDR3 is TGTGCCAGCAGCGTAGCTCCTTCTGGGGGGGAGCAGTACTTC.

The chain is built from TRBV9 and TRBJ2-2; D may be TRBD1 (5 bases). The germline V and J ends were trimmed by 0 bases and 3 bases, with 12 bases remaining between them. The CDR3 consists of 16 residues. Per germline, CDR1 SGDLS and CDR2 YYNGEE. The CDR3 loop is CASSVVSGLHTGELFF. The CDR3 DNA sequence: TGTGCCAGCAGCGTAGTGTCAGGGCTACACACCGGGGAGCTGTTTTTT.

This clonotype appeared many times. The V and J genes are TRBV11-2 and TRBJ2-1; 15 bases align to TRBD2. The V gene's germline CDR1 is SGHAT and CDR2 FQNNGV. This CDR3 contains 19 residues. Trimming took 5 bases from V and 1 from J; bases not matched to a gene: 9. CDR3 bases: TGTGCCAGCAGCGCGCGCTTCGGGACTAGCGGGAGGTCCTACAATGAGCAGTTCTTC. It specifies CASSARFGTSGRSYNEQFF.

This clonotype was counted only a few times. CDR3 DNA: TGTGCCAGTATGGGCCCGGGGCACTCCTACGAGCAGTACTTC. Protein product: CASMGPGHSYEQYF. V is TRBV19 and J is TRBJ2-7; D is perhaps TRBD1 or TRBD2 (5 bases each). The CDR3 is 14 residues long. Germline CDR1 and CDR2: LNHDA and SQIVND (reference sequence). V was shortened by 7 bases and J by 0 bases, with 13 bases between the two germline ends.

This clonotype was seen ten or more times. V gene TRBV5-1 combines with J gene TRBJ2-7, with 9 bases identical to TRBD1. Losses at the gene ends were 1 base for V and 3 bases for J; bases not matched to a gene: 2. This CDR3 comprises 14 residues. Germline V CDR1 and CDR2: SGHRS, YFSETQ. In nucleotides, the CDR3 is TGCGCCAGCAGCTTGTGGACAGGGGACTACGAGCAGTACTTC. Amino acid sequence: CASSLWTGDYEQYF.

CDR3 sequence (DNA): TGTGCCATCAGTGATTTTGGGGTTACTGAAGCTTTCTTT. It translates to CAISDFGVTEAFF. The V call is TRBV10-3, the J call TRBJ1-1; D not resolved. Trimming took 3 bases from V and 5 from J, leaving 10 bases between them. The length of the CDR3 is 13 residues. The germline V gene encodes CDR1 ENHRY and CDR2 SYGVKD.

This rearrangement joins TRBV6-1 to TRBJ1-5, with TRBD1 as a possible D gene (6 bases). V gave up 5 bases and J gave up 3 bases, with 17 bases separating them. Germline V gene sequence: CDR1 MNHNS, CDR2 SASEGT. The length of the CDR3 is 16 residues. The CDR3 protein is CASSPPVRGYNQPQHF. In nucleotides, the CDR3 is TGTGCCAGCAGTCCCCCGGTCAGGGGATACAATCAGCCCCAGCATTTT.

Many counts were recorded for this clonotype. CDR3 sequence reads: CASSWLTSGAKETQYF. The DNA for the CDR3 is TGTGCCAGCAGCTGGCTGACTAGCGGAGCCAAAGAGACCCAGTACTTC. The rearrangement uses TRBV7-2 and TRBJ2-5, with TRBD2 matching over 9 bases. This CDR3 comprises 16 residues. Germline CDR1 reads SGHTA; CDR2 reads FQGNSA. V lost 4 bases and J lost 3; bases outside the gene matches: 9.